These T cell receptor beta chains were read from a single sample in a study of shared clonotypes between healthy human individuals. TCRdb keeps only in-frame clones here, not all; method: immunoSEQ multiplex PCR. The sample holds 1.5 million to 1.9 million clones, around 98% seen once. Sequencing input: naive CD4+ T cells sorted from blood. These receptors were collected from a young man in good health. The CDR3 runs from the conserved cysteine through the conserved F or W. A D gene is named only where the DNA matches it firmly. Clone size is shown for a subset of rows, as once, few, many or a class of expanded clone.

j_call d_call clone_size v_call cdr3_aa cdr3_nt
TRBJ1-5 NA NA TRBV28 CASSLIGQSSNQPQHF TGTGCCAGCAGTTTAATCGGACAGTCTAGCAATCAGCCCCAGCATTTT
TRBJ2-5 NA NA TRBV5-1 CASSYRAVSGAETQYF TGCGCCAGCAGCTATAGGGCGGTCTCCGGTGCCGAGACCCAGTACTTC
TRBJ2-7 TRBD2 NA TRBV2 CASSISGRTYEQYF TGTGCCAGCAGTATAAGCGGGAGAACCTACGAGCAGTACTTC
TRBJ2-1 NA once TRBV5-1 CASSLAQVPYNEQFF TGCGCCAGCAGCTTGGCCCAGGTTCCCTACAATGAGCAGTTCTTC
TRBJ1-2 TRBD1 NA TRBV7-9 CASSLDIQGARGYTF TGTGCCAGCAGCTTAGATATACAGGGGGCGCGCGGCTACACCTTC
TRBJ2-6 NA NA TRBV29-1 CSVGGPSSGANVLTF TGCAGCGTTGGGGGCCCCAGCTCTGGGGCCAACGTCCTGACTTTC
TRBJ1-3 NA once TRBV10-3 CAISDLSSGNTIYF TGTGCCATCAGTGACCTGAGCTCTGGAAACACCATATATTTT
TRBJ1-4 NA NA TRBV5-1 CASSRGLTGSNEKLFF TGCGCCAGCAGCCGAGGGCTGACAGGCTCTAATGAAAAACTGTTTTTT
TRBJ2-5 NA NA TRBV30 CAWSVRSQETQYF TGTGCCTGGAGTGTACGCAGTCAAGAGACCCAGTACTTC
TRBJ2-1 NA NA TRBV11-2 CASSLDPFDRSSYNEQFF TGTGCCAGCAGCTTAGACCCCTTTGACAGGAGCTCCTACAATGAGCAGTTCTTC
TRBJ1-5 NA NA TRBV4-2 CASKRGEGNNQPQHF TGTGCCAGCAAACGAGGAGAGGGGAACAATCAGCCCCAGCATTTT
TRBJ2-7 NA NA TRBV23-1 CASSHGGSYEQYF TGCGCCAGCAGTCACGGGGGCTCCTACGAGCAGTACTTC
TRBJ2-5 NA NA TRBV7-9 CASSPQRRDSETQYF TGTGCCAGCAGCCCCCAGAGGCGGGACTCAGAGACCCAGTACTTC
TRBJ2-5 NA NA TRBV21-1 CASSNYGSGETQYF TGTGCCAGCAGCAATTATGGTAGTGGAGAGACCCAGTACTTC
TRBJ2-7 NA NA TRBV6-5 CASSSSSWREQYF TGTGCCAGCAGTTCATCTTCGTGGCGCGAGCAGTACTTC
TRBJ2-2 NA NA TRBV28 CASRGGAGTGELFF TGTGCCAGCAGAGGGGGGGCGGGAACCGGGGAGCTGTTTTTT
TRBJ2-1 NA NA TRBV28 CASSLQGNEQFF TGTGCCAGCAGTCTCCAAGGCAATGAGCAGTTCTTC
TRBJ2-7 TRBD1 NA TRBV7-8 CASSSQGDEQYF TGTGCCAGCAGCTCCCAGGGGGACGAGCAGTACTTC
TRBJ1-5 TRBD1 NA TRBV4-3 CASSQGQGAQPQHF TGCGCCAGCAGCCAAGGACAGGGGGCCCAGCCCCAGCATTTT
TRBJ1-1 NA NA TRBV5-1 CASSTGEANTEAFF TGCGCCAGCAGCACCGGGGAGGCGAACACTGAAGCTTTCTTT
TRBJ1-2 NA NA TRBV7-2 CASSFQGAGYTF TGTGCCAGCAGTTTTCAGGGAGCTGGCTACACCTTC
TRBJ2-5 TRBD2 NA TRBV19 CASLAPGGTQYF TGTGCCAGTCTTGCCCCGGGAGGGACCCAGTACTTC